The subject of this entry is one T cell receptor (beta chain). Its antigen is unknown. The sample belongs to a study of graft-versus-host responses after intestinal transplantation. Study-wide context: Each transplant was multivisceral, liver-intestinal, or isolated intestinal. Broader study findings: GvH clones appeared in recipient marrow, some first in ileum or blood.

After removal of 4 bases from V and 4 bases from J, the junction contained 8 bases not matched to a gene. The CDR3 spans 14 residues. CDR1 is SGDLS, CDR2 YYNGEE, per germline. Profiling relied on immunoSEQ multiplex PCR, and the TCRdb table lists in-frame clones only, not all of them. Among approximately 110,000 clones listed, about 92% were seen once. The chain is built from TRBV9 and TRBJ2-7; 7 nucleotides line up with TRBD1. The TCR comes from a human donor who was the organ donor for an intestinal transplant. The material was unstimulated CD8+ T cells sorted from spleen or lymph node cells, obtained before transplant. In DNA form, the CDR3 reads TGTGCCAGCAGCCCAGGGACAGCTCAGTACGAGCAGTACTTC. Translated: CASSPGTAQYEQYF.